This T cell receptor beta chain came from a study of breast tumors, draining lymph nodes, adjacent tissues. Germline CDR1 and CDR2: LNHDA and SQIVND (reference sequence). Trimming shortened V by 6 bases and J by 1 base, and 10 bases separated the two germline ends. The CDR3 is 15 amino acids. TCRdb recomputed calls from the multiplex PCR reads with MiXCR, one row per CDR3 protein. The repertoire holds about 180,000 distinct CDR3 sequences, with 33% as singletons. Samples came from axillary lymph nodes draining the breast cancer. In its sample, this clonotype was seen many times. The TCR sequence derives from a female donor with breast cancer. Some clones in this sample may be carry-over from other donors' samples. This sequence joins TRBV19 and TRBJ2-6; the D gene could be TRBD1 or TRBD2 (6 bases each). Sequencing was done on a sample of axillary lymph node tissue. The CDR3 reads CASSRGGSGANVLTF. DNA of the CDR3: TGTGCCAGTAGCCGAGGGGGGTCTGGGGCCAACGTCCTGACTTTC.